The 30 T cell receptor beta chains listed next were all sequenced from one sample in a study of blood T cell repertoires in COVID-19. Assay used: immunoSEQ multiplex PCR; TCRdb lists only in-frame clones, some missing. The profile covers around 300,000 clones, with about 90% appearing a single time and over 3.5% taken by the ten largest. Sequenced sample: peripheral blood. Receptors originate from a woman aged 40 to 50 with acute or convalescent COVID-19.

V is TRBV5-1 and J is TRBJ1-1; 8 nucleotides align to TRBD1. Trimming at V came to 2 bases and at J to 4 bases, leaving 7 bases not matched to a gene. The CDR3 contains 15 residues. Germline-derived CDR1 and CDR2 are SGHRS and YFSETQ. This CDR3 reads CASSFTRGPGTEAFF. CDR3 DNA: TGCGCCAGCAGCTTTACCAGGGGGCCGGGCACTGAAGCTTTCTTT.

The chain carries TRBV27 and TRBJ2-5; weak D call: TRBD1 (5 bases). The CDR3 length is 15 residues. The V gene lost 4 bases and the J gene lost 2 bases, with 14 bases spanning the gap. Per the germline V gene, CDR1 is MNHEY and CDR2 is SMNVEV (reference sequence). The CDR3 DNA follows: TGTGCCAGCAGTTCCCCCCGAGCAGGGCAAGAGACCCAGTACTTC. Residues: CASSSPRAGQETQYF.

The chain joins TRBV5-1 to TRBJ1-2; the match to TRBD1 covers 7 bases. The CDR3 has 15 amino acids. Germline V CDR1 and CDR2: SGHRS, YFSETQ. The J segment lost 2 bases and the V segment lost 4 bases, leaving 8 bases of the junction unmatched. CDR3 sequence: CASSGQDTINYGYTF. The CDR3 DNA sequence: TGCGCCAGCAGCGGACAGGACACTATAAACTATGGCTACACCTTC.

J is TRBJ2-3 and V is TRBV10-3; 9 bases match TRBD2. J lost 4 bases, V lost 4 bases, and 3 bases had no gene match. This CDR3 has 14 amino acids. The germline V gene has CDR1 ENHRY and CDR2 SYGVKD. DNA for the CDR3: TGTGCCATCAGTGCGGGCGGGGGGGCAGATACGCAGTATTTT. Its protein product is CAISAGGGADTQYF.

CDR3 in DNA: TGTGCCAGCACCTCGTATGGAAACACCATATATTTT. Its translation is CASTSYGNTIYF. The V call is TRBV12-3 or TRBV12-4, the J call TRBJ1-3; D not resolved. This CDR3 is 12 amino acids long. V dropped 7 bases and J dropped 3 bases, with 7 bases sitting between them.

The chain has TRBV7-3 and TRBJ2-5; D remains ambiguous. With 5 bases removed from V and 3 bases from J, the gap between germline ends came to 16 bases. The CDR3 extends over 15 amino acids. The germline CDR1 and CDR2 sequences are SGHTA and FQGTGA. CDR3 nucleotides: TGTGCCAGCAGCGAGTCAGGTGGTTGGGAAGAGACCCAGTACTTC. Encoded protein: CASSESGGWEETQYF.

The chain couples TRBV6-5 to TRBJ1-5, with 8 bases aligning to TRBD1. The V and J ends lost 5 bases and 5 bases, in that order; junction bases with no gene match: 5. Germline V gene lookup returns CDR1 MNHEY and CDR2 SVGAGI. The CDR3 spans 14 residues. The CDR3 protein is CASSPDRGHQPQHF. DNA of the CDR3: TGTGCCAGCAGTCCTGACAGGGGACATCAGCCCCAGCATTTT.

J is TRBJ1-2 and V is TRBV6-4, with D possibly TRBD1 on 6 matching bases. Trimming pared 6 bases from V and 2 bases from J, leaving 16 bases between. The CDR3 loop spans 15 amino acids. Germline V gives CDR1 MRHNA, CDR2 SNTAGT. The CDR3 DNA reads TGTGCCAGCAGGCCCCAGGGGCAGTCCAACTATGGCTACACCTTC. Residues: CASRPQGQSNYGYTF.

The chain combines TRBV5-6 with TRBJ2-2; no clear D gene. The CDR3 is 14 amino acids. Germline assignment: CDR1 SGHDT and CDR2 YYEEEE. Trimming cost V 0 bases and J 7 bases, with 10 bases left between them. Here the CDR3 reads CASSLAPGVGELFF. CDR3 coding DNA: TGTGCCAGCAGCTTGGCCCCGGGTGTCGGGGAGCTGTTTTTT.

The chain joins TRBV3-1 (or the pseudogene TRBV3-2) to TRBJ1-1, with D maybe TRBD1 (5 bases). V was trimmed by 1 base and J by 11 bases, leaving 8 bases between them. The V gene's germline CDR1 is LGHDT and CDR2 YNNKEL (reference sequence). This CDR3 contains 11 residues. CDR3 sequence (DNA): TGTGCCAGCAGCCAAGGGGGGGAGGCTTTCTTT. It yields the protein CASSQGGEAFF.

The chain links TRBV6-5 to TRBJ1-4, with 7 bases matching TRBD1. After removal of 2 bases from V and 4 bases from J, the junction contained 4 bases not matched to a gene. The CDR3 is 15 residues long. Germline CDR1 reads MNHEY; CDR2 reads SVGAGI. CDR3 loop: CASSYRQGHNEKLFF. The CDR3 nucleotides read TGTGCCAGCAGTTACAGACAGGGACATAATGAAAAACTGTTTTTT.

The chain's CDR3 is CASSLFGHRSSYEQYV. The CDR3 nucleotides read TGTGCCAGCAGCCTTTTTGGGCATCGATCATCCTACGAGCAGTACGTC. The chain couples TRBV7-9 to TRBJ2-7; D unclear. This CDR3 has 16 amino acids. V dropped 5 bases and J dropped 1 base, with 18 bases sitting between them. CDR1 and CDR2 from the germline V gene are SEHNR and FQNEAQ (reference sequence).

This chain links TRBV5-1 with TRBJ2-4; TRBD1 might be the D (6 bases). The V end was cut by 4 bases, the J end by 0 bases, with 14 bases between. This CDR3 region has 16 residues. Germline values: CDR1 SGHRS, CDR2 YFSETQ. CDR3 DNA sequence: TGCGCCAGCAGCACCGGACAGCTCCTAGCCAAAAACATTCAGTACTTC. Translating gives CASSTGQLLAKNIQYF. The full variable domain, rest sourced from reference TRBV5-1 and TRBJ2-4, is KAGVTQTPRYLIKTRGQQVTLSCSPISGHRSVSWYQQTPGQGLQFLFEYFSETQRNKGNFPGRFSGRQFSNSRSEMNVSTLELGDSALYLCASSTGQLLAKNIQYFGAGTRLSVL.

The chain links TRBV18 to TRBJ2-7; weak D call: TRBD1 (5 bases). V was pared by 4 bases and J by 4 bases, with 11 bases between. CDR1 KGHSH and CDR2 LQKENI come from the germline V gene. The CDR3 is 13 amino acids. The CDR3 is CASSHSPGYEQYV. The CDR3, as DNA: TGTGCCAGCTCACACAGCCCAGGGTACGAGCAGTACGTC.

This clone was found a few times. V and J are TRBV7-2 and TRBJ2-4; TRBD2 matches 14 bases. CDR1 is SGHTA and CDR2 is FQGNSA in the germline V gene. Trimming took 5 bases from V and 6 from J; bases not matched to a gene: 9. This CDR3 region has 17 residues. In DNA form, the CDR3 reads TGTGCCAGCAGCCCACGACTAGCGGGGGGGCCCGGAAACATTCAGTACTTC. Protein sequence: CASSPRLAGGPGNIQYF.

The V call is TRBV10-1, the J call TRBJ2-3; 9 nucleotides align to TRBD2. J gave up 4 bases and V 4 bases, and 6 bases lay outside the gene matches. CDR1 is WNHNN and CDR2 is SYGVQD in the germline V gene (reference sequence). This CDR3 contains 15 residues. Written as DNA, the CDR3 is TGCGCCAGCAGTGGTAGCGGGGGAGCCCCAGATACGCAGTATTTT. Encoded protein: CASSGSGGAPDTQYF.

The genes are TRBV7-2 and TRBJ1-6; the match to TRBD1 covers 8 bases. Losses at the gene ends were 3 bases for V and 8 bases for J; bases not matched to a gene: 6. In germline, CDR1 is SGHTA, CDR2 FQGNSA. The CDR3 runs to 15 residues. As DNA, the CDR3 is TGTGCCAGCAGCTTGAACAGGGGGTATTATTCACCCCTCCACTTT. Protein sequence: CASSLNRGYYSPLHF.

The chain links TRBV7-2 to TRBJ1-6, with unresolved D. Germline V CDR1 and CDR2: SGHTA, FQGNSA. The V and J ends lost 6 bases and 1 base respectively, with 13 bases between them. This CDR3 spans 16 amino acids. For the CDR3, the DNA is TGTGCCAGCAGAACAAGTATTGGTTCCTATAATTCACCCCTCCACTTT. Protein product: CASRTSIGSYNSPLHF. Combining the CDR3 with reference TRBV7-2 and TRBJ1-6 gives the whole variable domain GAGVSQSPSNKVTEKGKDVELRCDPISGHTALYWYRQSLGQGLEFLIYFQGNSAPDKSGLPSDRFSAERTGGSVSTLTIQRTQQEDSAVYLCASRTSIGSYNSPLHFGNGTRLTVT.

The rearrangement joins TRBV9 to TRBJ2-2; D unresolved. Germline CDR1 SGDLS, CDR2 YYNGEE. Trimming pared 0 bases from V and 5 bases from J, leaving 14 bases between. The CDR3 length is 16 residues. The CDR3 coding sequence is TGTGCCAGCAGCGTAGGTCCTTGGTCGGGTACCGGGGAGCTGTTTTTT. Residues: CASSVGPWSGTGELFF.

As to this clone: The CDR3 does not close with the conserved phenylalanine or tryptophan, likely indicating a read error. The limits of the CDR3 on the DNA are not certain, so only TCRdb's listed CDR3 is given. This chain joins TRBV7-7 and TRBJ2-7; the table's D call, TRBD1, has no DNA check behind it. CDR1 SSHAT and CDR2 FNYEAQ come from the germline V gene (reference sequence). The CDR3 length is 16 residues, termini included. The CDR3 reads CASSLVSTPRDRGSPI.

Points on this clone: The germline gene is not matched at one end of the junction; a read error may be the cause. The V call is TRBV9, the J call TRBJ1-2, with D possibly TRBD1 on 5 matching bases. Germline assignment: CDR1 SGDLS and CDR2 YYNGEE. There are 11 residues in the CDR3. The CDR3 loop reads CASSGEGRVGF. The CDR3, as DNA: TGTGCCAGCAGCGGGGAGGGGAGAGTCGGCTTC.

The chain has TRBV11-2 and TRBJ2-5; a possible D gene is TRBD2 (5 bases). V was trimmed by 5 bases and J by 2 bases, leaving 12 bases between them. Germline V gene data show CDR1 as SGHAT and CDR2 as FQNNGV. This CDR3 comprises 14 residues. CDR3 region: CASSPRTRQETQYF. DNA of the CDR3: TGTGCCAGCAGCCCAAGGACTCGGCAAGAGACCCAGTACTTC. The whole variable domain, filled in from reference TRBV11-2 and TRBJ2-5, reads EAGVAQSPRYKIIEKRQSVAFWCNPISGHATLYWYQQILGQGPKLLIQFQNNGVVDDSQLPKDRFSAERLKGVDSTLKIQPAKLEDSAVYLCASSPRTRQETQYFGPGTRLLVL.

CDR3 sequence reads: CASSLVGTPSYEQYV. CDR3 in DNA: TGTGCCAGCAGCTTAGTGGGGACACCATCCTACGAGCAGTACGTC. The chain has TRBV7-8 and TRBJ2-7; the D gene is possibly TRBD1 (6 bases). Germline V gene sequence: CDR1 SGHVS, CDR2 FQNEAQ. The ends were cut back, 1 base at V and 1 base at J, with 11 bases in the middle. The CDR3 loop spans 15 amino acids.

The chain's CDR3 is CASSPAGGYGYTF. The CDR3 DNA reads as TGTGCCAGCAGCCCCGCGGGGGGCTATGGCTACACCTTC. The chain couples TRBV27 to TRBJ1-2, with D perhaps TRBD1 (5 bases). There are 13 residues in the CDR3. CDR1 is MNHEY, CDR2 SMNVEV, per germline (reference sequence). Trimming pared 6 bases from V and 4 bases from J, leaving 12 bases between.

This clone was detected a few times. This chain uses TRBV5-8 with TRBJ1-5; D perhaps matches TRBD1 (5 bases). Germline V gene lookup returns CDR1 SGHTS and CDR2 YDEGEE. This CDR3 region has 16 residues. The ends were cut back, 0 bases at V and 6 bases at J, with 16 bases in the middle. CDR3 in amino acids: CASSLVFDQGFQPQHF. Here the CDR3 DNA reads TGTGCCAGCAGCTTGGTTTTTGACCAGGGCTTTCAGCCCCAGCATTTT. The variable domain in full, with the rest retrieved from reference TRBV5-8 and TRBJ1-5, is EAGVTQSPTHLIKTRGQQATLRCSPISGHTSVYWYQQALGLGLQFLLWYDEGEERNRGNFPPRFSGRQFPNYSSELNVNALELEDSALYLCASSLVFDQGFQPQHFGDGTRLSIL.

J is TRBJ2-1 and V is TRBV10-3; 8 bases line up with TRBD2. The CDR3 totals 14 residues. Germline V gene lookup returns CDR1 ENHRY and CDR2 SYGVKD. The V and J ends lost 5 bases and 6 bases, in that order; junction bases with no gene match: 6. The CDR3 loop reads CAISPGLESNEQFF. The DNA of the CDR3 is TGTGCCATCAGTCCGGGACTAGAGTCCAATGAGCAGTTCTTC.

J is TRBJ2-3 and V is TRBV6-5, with a weak D call TRBD1 (5 bases). From germline, CDR1 is MNHEY and CDR2 SVGAGI. This CDR3 region has 13 residues. Between the trimmed V and J ends, which lost 7 bases and 9 bases, there was a span of 17 bases. The CDR3 sequence is CASTPRRSGTQYF. The CDR3, as DNA: TGTGCCAGCACCCCCCGCAGGTCAGGGACGCAGTATTTT.

To note about this clone: The junction shows a germline mismatch at one end, possibly a read error. The rearrangement joins TRBV2 to TRBJ2-3; 13 positions match TRBD2. The CDR3 covers 18 residues. Germline assignment: CDR1 SNHLY and CDR2 FYNNEI. The CDR3 DNA reads TGTGCCAGCAGTCCCAGGACTAGCGGGGGACCCTGGACAGCTACGCAGTATTTT. This sequence encodes CASSPRTSGGPWTATQYF.

The chain carries TRBV19 and TRBJ2-2, with D possibly being TRBD2 (5 bases). Germline lookup yields CDR1 LNHDA and CDR2 SQIVND (reference sequence). Trimming took 3 bases from V and 5 from J, leaving 13 bases between them. This CDR3 has 15 residues. The CDR3 spells CASSIMFGETGELFF. The CDR3 DNA is TGTGCCAGTAGTATCATGTTTGGGGAGACCGGGGAGCTGTTTTTT.

The chain links TRBV7-2 to TRBJ1-6; 11 bases map to TRBD1. The trim removed 5 bases at V and 14 bases at J, leaving 14 bases unmatched. Germline V lookup: CDR1 SGHTA, CDR2 FQGNSA. The CDR3 contains 16 residues. CDR3 residues: CASSPSPVGQGVALHF. CDR3 sequence (DNA): TGTGCCAGCAGCCCATCTCCCGTGGGACAGGGGGTAGCCCTCCACTTT.